This is a list of T cell receptor beta chains from one sample in a study of blood T cell repertoires in COVID-19. The table came from immunoSEQ multiplex PCR; TCRdb's copy has only in-frame clones and leaves some out. Of over 150,000 clones in the sample, about nine tenths were seen once. The sample comprised PBMCs or T cells enriched from blood (not recorded which). These receptors all come from a woman aged 25 to 39 who had recovered from COVID-19. CDR3s include the opening cysteine and the closing phenylalanine or tryptophan. Fields, in order: clone size, V gene, J gene, D gene, CDR3 protein, CDR3 DNA. A D gene is named only where the DNA matches it firmly. Part of the rows lack a size; the others show once, few, many or a class for expanded clones.

.	TRBV11-2	TRBJ2-1	TRBD2	CASSFISSGGRYEQFF	TGTGCCAGCAGCTTTATTTCTAGCGGGGGGCGGTACGAGCAGTTCTTC
.	TRBV2	TRBJ1-4	.	CASRAQGSDEKLFF	TGTGCCAGCAGAGCTCAGGGGAGTGATGAAAAACTGTTTTTT
.	TRBV9	TRBJ2-1	TRBD2	CASSVVLAGGWNEQFF	TGTGCCAGCAGCGTAGTGCTAGCGGGAGGGTGGAATGAGCAGTTCTTC
.	TRBV25-1	TRBJ2-5	.	CASSESGLPETQYF	TGTGCCAGCAGTGAGTCAGGGTTACCGGAGACCCAGTACTTC
.	TRBV30	TRBJ2-1	TRBD2	CAWSKGGRLNEQFF	TGTGCCTGGAGTAAGGGCGGGAGGTTAAATGAGCAGTTCTTC
.	TRBV7-8	TRBJ1-1	TRBD1	CASSLAPGQGNMNTEAFF	TGTGCCAGCAGCTTAGCCCCGGGACAGGGAAACATGAACACTGAAGCTTTCTTT
once	TRBV7-3	TRBJ2-1	.	CASSFSIGNEQFF	TGTGCCAGCAGCTTCTCGATCGGCAATGAGCAGTTCTTC
.	TRBV6-6	TRBJ1-5	.	CASSPRQHNQPQHF	TGTGCCAGCAGTCCCCGACAGCACAATCAGCCCCAGCATTTT
.	TRBV19	TRBJ1-5	.	CASSPARGQPQHF	TGTGCCAGTAGTCCGGCACGAGGGCAGCCCCAGCATTTT
once	TRBV6-2/TRBV6-3	TRBJ2-7	TRBD1	CASTPTGNYEQYF	TGTGCCAGCACCCCGACAGGGAACTACGAGCAGTACTTC
.	TRBV18	TRBJ1-4	.	CASSPVDRATNEKLFF	TGTGCCAGCTCACCGGTGGACAGAGCAACTAATGAAAAACTGTTTTTT
.	TRBV6-2/TRBV6-3	TRBJ2-1	.	CASSYSNTGSSYNEQFF	TGTGCCAGCAGTTACTCGAACACAGGGAGCTCCTACAATGAGCAGTTCTTC
.	TRBV6-4	TRBJ1-1	TRBD1	CASSVDRGTEAFF	TGTGCCAGCAGCGTCGACAGGGGAACTGAAGCTTTCTTT
once	TRBV7-3	TRBJ1-2	TRBD1	CASSLDRGRGGYTF	TGTGCCAGCAGCCTGGACAGGGGAAGGGGAGGCTACACCTTC
.	TRBV4-1	TRBJ1-5	.	CASSQVPVNQPQHF	TGCGCCAGCAGCCAAGTCCCCGTCAATCAGCCCCAGCATTTT
.	TRBV5-6	TRBJ1-6	TRBD1	CASSLGATGQGNNSPLHF	TGTGCCAGCAGCTTGGGGGCGACGGGACAGGGCAACAATTCACCCCTCCACTTT
once	TRBV30	TRBJ1-4	TRBD1	CAWSAWDRGREKLFF	TGTGCCTGGAGTGCTTGGGACAGGGGGCGTGAAAAACTGTTTTTT
once	TRBV11-2	TRBJ1-4	TRBD1	CASSFPSGTGEKLFF	TGTGCCAGCAGCTTTCCTTCCGGGACAGGGGAAAAACTGTTTTTT
.	TRBV18	TRBJ1-2	TRBD1	CASSGQGGYGYTF	TGTGCCAGCTCAGGACAGGGAGGCTATGGCTACACCTTC
.	TRBV27	TRBJ1-6	TRBD1	CASSLSGGGQGGLPLHF	TGTGCCAGCAGTTTATCAGGAGGGGGGCAGGGGGGACTGCCCCTCCACTTT
.	TRBV24-1	TRBJ2-3	TRBD2	CATMGLAGTDTQYF	TGTGCCACCATGGGACTAGCGGGTACAGATACGCAGTATTTT
.	TRBV7-9	TRBJ1-2	.	CASSLGLNYGYTF	TGTGCCAGCAGCTTAGGGCTTAACTATGGCTACACCTTC
.	TRBV19	TRBJ1-5	.	CASSTVLNQPQHF	TGTGCCAGTAGTACGGTTCTCAATCAGCCCCAGCATTTT
.	TRBV9	TRBJ1-1	.	CASSPDKNTEAFF	TGTGCCAGCAGCCCAGACAAGAACACTGAAGCTTTCTTT
few	TRBV7-9	TRBJ2-7	TRBD1	CASSFGTGGLNYEQYF	TGTGCCAGCAGCTTCGGGACAGGGGGCTTAAATTACGAGCAGTACTTC
.	TRBV7-3	TRBJ1-6	TRBD1	CASSLKGPGQGSVSPLHF	TGTGCCAGCAGCTTAAAGGGGCCCGGACAGGGGTCAGTTTCACCCCTCCACTTT
.	TRBV10-3	TRBJ1-1	TRBD1	CAISPGQGMDTEAFF	TGTGCCATCAGTCCGGGACAGGGGATGGACACTGAAGCTTTCTTT
.	TRBV5-1	TRBJ2-1	TRBD2	CASSLGGTSGIEQFF	TGCGCCAGCAGCTTGGGAGGGACTAGCGGGATTGAGCAGTTCTTC
.	TRBV28	TRBJ1-5	.	CASSLGTGSNQPQHF	TGTGCCAGCAGTTTAGGAACAGGTAGCAATCAGCCCCAGCATTTT
.	TRBV19	TRBJ1-5	TRBD1	CASSDQGAALRVQHF	TGTGCCAGTAGCGATCAGGGGGCCGCCCTTCGGGTCCAGCATTTT
.	TRBV18	TRBJ2-7	.	CASSPGREGSEQYF	TGTGCCAGCTCACCAGGGCGGGAAGGCTCCGAGCAGTACTTC
.	TRBV20-1	TRBJ2-3	.	CSAERTDTQYF	TGCAGTGCCGAGAGGACAGATACGCAGTATTTT
.	TRBV7-9	TRBJ2-1	.	CASSPRGGNSYNEQFF	TGTGCCAGCAGCCCTAGGGGCGGGAACTCCTACAATGAGCAGTTCTTC
.	TRBV11-3	TRBJ2-3	TRBD2	CASSLESAGGLDTQYF	TGTGCCAGCAGCTTAGAGTCGGCGGGGGGGTTAGATACGCAGTATTTT
.	TRBV4-2	TRBJ2-7	TRBD1	CASSQGFLQGAREQYF	TGTGCCAGCAGCCAGGGCTTTTTACAGGGGGCGCGGGAGCAGTACTTC
.	TRBV27	TRBJ1-1	.	CASSLNRDTEAFF	TGTGCCAGCAGTTTAAACAGGGATACTGAAGCTTTCTTT
.	TRBV3-1/TRBV3-2	TRBJ1-4	.	CASSPVPATNEKLFF	TGTGCCAGCAGCCCAGTCCCTGCAACTAATGAAAAACTGTTTTTT
.	TRBV5-5	TRBJ1-1	.	CASSGGQYTEAFF	TGTGCCAGCAGCGGCGGACAATACACTGAAGCTTTCTTT